These 14 T cell receptor beta chains originate from one sample sequenced in a study of CD8 T cells in Susac syndrome. Reverse transcription of roughly 0.45 to 1 ug RNA used random hexamers. TCRdb re-called the immunoSEQ multiplex PCR reads through MiXCR, storing one row per CDR3 protein. The sample holds 150,000 to 200,000 distinct CDR3 sequences, just under 95% seen once. The source material was CD4+ T cells from PBMCs. These receptors were taken from a human donor in good health.

This clonotype was seen only a few times. The rearrangement links TRBV3-1 to TRBJ1-2; D remains unclear. Germline V gene data show CDR1 as LGHDT and CDR2 as YNNKEL (reference sequence). CDR3 length equals 11 residues. V gave up 3 bases and J gave up 7 bases, with 6 bases separating them. The CDR3 nucleotides read TGTGCCAGCAGCCAGGCAGCTGGCTACACCTTC. It is translated as CASSQAAGYTF.

The rearrangement links TRBV24-1 to TRBJ2-2; D is uncertain. This CDR3 has 12 amino acids. Germline-derived CDR1 and CDR2 are KGHDR and SFDVKD. V shed 5 bases and J shed 8 bases, with 8 bases lying between them. The DNA for the CDR3 is TGTGCCACCAGTGTTCAAGTTGGGGAGCTGTTTTTT. Translation gives CATSVQVGELFF.

The CDR3 DNA reads TGCAGTGCTAGACCCCGCGGGGTTGTTTCTAATGAAAAACTGTTTTTT. The encoded protein is CSARPRGVVSNEKLFF. This sequence joins TRBV20-1 and TRBJ1-4; D is uncertain. V was trimmed by 2 bases and J by 3 bases, leaving 16 bases between them. The CDR3 consists of 16 residues. Germline CDR1 is DFQATT and CDR2 is SNEGSKA (reference sequence).

In this sample, this clonotype turned up a few times. This chain connects TRBV18 to TRBJ2-7; 9 bases fit TRBD1. Germline V lookup: CDR1 KGHSH, CDR2 LQKENI. The CDR3 has 14 residues. J lost 3 bases, V lost 3 bases, and 3 bases had no gene match. This CDR3 reads CASSPGQGNYEQYF. The DNA of the CDR3 is TGTGCCAGCTCACCCGGACAGGGGAACTACGAGCAGTACTTC.

The chain's CDR3 is CASSERTGDGYTF. The CDR3 DNA reads as TGTGCCAGCAGTGAAAGGACGGGGGATGGCTACACCTTC. The chain is built from TRBV25-1 and TRBJ1-2, with D perhaps TRBD1 (5 bases). Trimming took 2 bases from V and 6 from J, leaving 10 bases between them. The CDR3 spans 13 residues. Germline V gives CDR1 MGHDK, CDR2 SYGVNS.

This sequence joins TRBV29-1 and TRBJ2-3, with TRBD2 identical over 8 bases. The CDR3 spans 14 residues. Germline values: CDR1 SQVTM, CDR2 ANQGSEA. Unmatched junction bases numbered 7, after V lost 8 bases and J lost 0 bases. The CDR3 DNA reads as TGCAGCATAGCGGGACTACTTAGCACAGATACGCAGTATTTT. Translating gives CSIAGLLSTDTQYF.

The V call is TRBV29-1, the J call TRBJ1-6, with D unclear. The CDR3 runs 14 residues. Trimming removed 5 bases at V and 7 bases at J, with 15 bases between. Germline CDR1 and CDR2: SQVTM and ANQGSEA. Written as DNA, the CDR3 is TGCAGCGTTTCCCTAGGACTCGACAATTCACCCCTCCACTTT. Translating it yields CSVSLGLDNSPLHF. Drawing the rest from reference TRBV29-1 and TRBJ1-6, the complete variable domain is SAVISQKPSRDICQRGTSLTIQCQVDSQVTMMFWYRQQPGQSLTLIATANQGSEATYESGFVIDKFPISRPNLTFSTLTVSNMSPEDSSIYLCSVSLGLDNSPLHFGNGTRLTVT.

CDR3 protein: CAIGRAGETQYF. The CDR3 DNA reads as TGTGCCATCGGAAGGGCGGGGGAGACCCAGTACTTC. This chain links TRBV10-3 with TRBJ2-5, with D possibly TRBD2 on 6 matching bases. CDR3 length equals 12 residues. Trimming left V 8 bases short and J 5 bases short, with 12 bases between. The germline gives CDR1 ENHRY, CDR2 SYGVKD.

On this clonotype itself: Mismatch with germline at one junction end may stem from a read error. The chain uses TRBV30 and TRBJ1-2, with 8 bases matching TRBD1. The CDR3 loop spans 13 amino acids. Germline V gene sequence: CDR1 GTSNPN, CDR2 SVGIG (reference sequence). The CDR3: CTWRQTGGPGYTF. CDR3 nucleotides: TGTACCTGGCGCCAAACAGGGGGTCCTGGCTACACCTTC.

The chain combines TRBV21-1 with TRBJ2-3; no DNA check was done on the table's D call, TRBD1. TRBV21-1 is a known pseudogene. The length of the CDR3 is 19 residues. CDR3 nucleotide sequence: TGTGCCAGCAGCAACCTTATAGGTGGTCAGGGGATTAGCACAGATACGCAGTATTTT. Its protein is CASSNLIGGQGISTDTQYF.

About this clonotype: Compared with germline, one end of the junction differs, possibly owing to a read error. The V call is TRBV7-2, the J call TRBJ2-4; 15 bases line up with TRBD2. The germline V gene has CDR1 SGHTA and CDR2 FQGNSA. This CDR3 has 13 residues. CDR3 loop: CASSSRTSGGADF. The CDR3 nucleotides are TGTGCCAGCAGCTCCCGGACTAGCGGGGGGGCGGACTTC.

The chain employs TRBV7-2 and TRBJ2-1, with 13 bases identical to TRBD2. This CDR3 region has 17 residues. The V gene's germline CDR1 is SGHTA and CDR2 FQGNSA. V lost 7 bases and J lost 7; bases outside the gene matches: 13. CDR3 DNA sequence: TGTGCCAGCAAAGGTGCGGGAGGGACTAGCGGGATAAATGAGCAGTTCTTC. Its protein product is CASKGAGGTSGINEQFF.

This chain uses TRBV30 with TRBJ1-2; no clear D gene. Deletions cut 2 bases from V and 8 bases from J, with 15 bases between. There are 13 residues in the CDR3. In germline, CDR1 is GTSNPN, CDR2 SVGIG (reference sequence). CDR3 loop: CAWSTTPTVGYTF. The DNA of the CDR3 is TGTGCCTGGAGTACGACCCCGACGGTCGGCTACACCTTC.

The CDR3: CASSPGTALGYTF. Written as DNA, the CDR3 is TGTGCCAGCTCACCAGGCACCGCGTTGGGCTACACCTTC. This rearrangement joins TRBV18 to TRBJ1-2; unclear D gene. The CDR3 sequence is 13 residues long. V lost 2 bases to trimming and J lost 8 bases, with 12 bases between them. Germline V gives CDR1 KGHSH, CDR2 LQKENI. Full variable domain (rest looked up from reference TRBV18 and TRBJ1-2): NAGVMQNPRHLVRRRGQEARLRCSPMKGHSHVYWYRQLPEEGLKFMVYLQKENIIDESGMPKERFSAEFPKEGPSILRIQQVVRGDSAAYFCASSPGTALGYTFGSGTRLTVV.